Reported below is one T cell receptor beta chain. Its antigen is not identified. 60 Vbeta and 13 Jbeta primers were used in PCR. Assay used: immunoSEQ multiplex PCR; TCRdb lists only in-frame clones, some missing. This table has about 120,000 clones, 77% appearing once. The CDR3 has 13 amino acids. The V gene lost 4 bases and the J gene lost 4 bases, with 11 bases spanning the gap. The germline CDR1 and CDR2 sequences are SNHLY and FYNNEI. The donors were healthy bone marrow donors. This sample is drawn from a study of cytomegalovirus exposure and HLA in healthy donors. The study's findings and limits: An analysis done earlier found most TCR beta V segments productive about 90% or about 30% of the time. The study assumed roughly uniform donor sequencing depth for presence/absence analyses.

Sample: PBMCs. The V call is TRBV2, the J call TRBJ2-7; weak D call: TRBD1 (5 bases). This receptor was taken from a man aged 18 to 35 in good health and CMV-seropositive. The CDR3 DNA reads TGTGCCAGCAGTGGACAGACCATATACGAGCAGTACTTC. It codes for CASSGQTIYEQYF.